This TCR beta chain was sequenced during a study of regulatory dendritic cells for organ transplantation listed by TCRdb under 2017. As for the study more broadly: Sorted naive and memory CD4+ and CD8+ T cells had their TCRbeta repertoires sequenced both before and after allostimulation with either regulatory or mature dendritic cells. General study outcomes and caveats: Allostimulation expanded memory CD8+ clones in both subjects, but regulatory dendritic cells appeared to induce more limited expansion than mature dendritic cells. Only two subjects were sequenced, and the authors noted considerable between-individual heterogeneity in the alloreactive memory CD8+ T cell pool. Highly diverse repertoires were observed in naive CD4+ and CD8+ T cells, whereas lower diversity was observed in memory cells, and the most oligoclonal repertoires were found in memory CD8+ cells. Of the resting subsets, the one holding the most alloreactive TCR clonotypes was memory CD8+ T cells.

Relative to germline, V is 1 base shorter and J is 5 bases shorter, with 12 bases between their ends. There are 14 amino acids in the CDR3, from cysteine to phenylalanine inclusive. The entry retains the CDR3 DNA only, 42 bases that are in frame from base 1. According to the germline V gene, CDR1 reads LGHNA and CDR2 reads YNFKEQ. This clone was seen only a few times. The antigen this receptor binds is unknown. No base quality values were provided; no much bigger clone lies one nucleotide off. TCRbeta CDR3 regions were amplified by multiplexed two-step PCR using Vbeta-specific forward primers and Jbeta-specific reverse primers. The TCRbeta libraries were sequenced on an Illumina instrument via the immunoSEQ service. Turning to the authors' computational methods: IMGT annotation was used to assign V, D and J genes, and synthetic CDR3 analogues were used to correct the counts for multiplex PCR bias. In the immunoSEQ Analyzer, repertoire clonality was calculated as one minus normalized Shannon entropy. Fisher's exact test with Benjamini-Hochberg false discovery rate control was used to define clonal expansion, with two-tailed P<0.01. Held by TCRdb, this immuneACCESS table contains in-frame sequences only and omits some clones. Under half of the omission traces to an unresolved V gene where checked; the cause of the rest is unknown. Clone size and the V and J calls come from that table; the DNA yielded D and trimming. The sample table holds 35,000 to 45,000 clones, of which about 90% were seen once. About 0.11% of the sample is in the top ten clones.

FACS was used to sort CD4+ or CD8+ cells into naive T cells (CD45RA+) and memory T cells (CD45RO+). T cells for TCR sequencing came from a couple of healthy control subjects. Sorted T cell subsets that were not stimulated were used as baseline controls for the mixed lymphocyte reactions. The Qiagen DNeasy Blood & Tissue Kit was used to extract genomic DNA. The source is a human donor in good health. The sequence is built from TRBV4-2 and TRBJ2-7, with no confident D gene call. The specimen was naive CD8+ T cells from blood. What the cell subset or site label conveys for this sample: CD45RA+ naive T cells. The CDR3 protein sequence reads: CASSQVETTDEQYF. Here is the DNA: TGTGCCAGCAGCCAAGTTGAAACGACGGACGAGCAGTACTTC.